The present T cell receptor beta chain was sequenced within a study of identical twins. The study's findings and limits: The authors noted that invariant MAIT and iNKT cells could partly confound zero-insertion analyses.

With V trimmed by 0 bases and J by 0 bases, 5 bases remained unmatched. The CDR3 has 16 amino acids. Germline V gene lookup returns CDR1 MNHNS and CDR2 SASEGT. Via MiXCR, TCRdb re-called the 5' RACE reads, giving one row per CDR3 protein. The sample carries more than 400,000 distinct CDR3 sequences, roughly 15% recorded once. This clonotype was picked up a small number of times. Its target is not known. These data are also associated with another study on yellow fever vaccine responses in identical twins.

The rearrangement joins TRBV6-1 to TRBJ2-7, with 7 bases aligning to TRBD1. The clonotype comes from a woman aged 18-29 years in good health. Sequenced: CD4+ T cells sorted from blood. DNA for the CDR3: TGTGCCAGCAGTGAAGCACTCACAGGGGTCTCCTACGAGCAGTACTTC. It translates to CASSEALTGVSYEQYF.